These 31 T cell receptor beta chains originate from one sample sequenced in a study of cytomegalovirus exposure and HLA in healthy donors listed by TCRdb under 2017. Library construction relied on the immunoSEQ multiplex PCR assay. For the multiplex PCR, a mixture combining 60 forward primers for TCR Vbeta segments and 13 reverse primers for TCR Jbeta segments was used. TCRdb's version of the immuneACCESS table is confined to in-frame rearrangements and falls short of the full clone set. An unresolved V gene accounts for under half of the shortfall where checked; the remainder is of unknown origin. Counted in this sample were 99,000 or so clones; roughly three quarters of them appeared once. The ten largest clones add up to 1.3% of the sample. Sequencing input: PBMCs. The receptors were sampled from a man aged 35 to 55 in good health and CMV-seronegative.

The rearrangement joins TRBV10-3 to TRBJ1-4; the match to TRBD1 covers 7 bases. Per germline, CDR1 ENHRY and CDR2 SYGVKD. The length of the CDR3 is 14 residues. The J segment lost 5 bases and the V segment lost 11 bases, leaving 11 bases of the junction unmatched. CDR3 loop: CAAKGAAQNEKLFF. Here the CDR3 DNA reads TGTGCCGCCAAGGGGGCGGCCCAAAATGAAAAACTGTTTTTT.

Only a few counts were recorded for this clone. V gene TRBV9 combines with J gene TRBJ2-2; tentatively, D is TRBD2 (6 bases). Trimming took off 3 bases at V and 5 bases at J, with 11 bases between the two ends. CDR3 length: 14 amino acids. CDR1 SGDLS and CDR2 YYNGEE come from the germline V gene. CDR3 in DNA: TGTGCCAGCAGCGCTAGGGACTTTACCGGGGAGCTGTTTTTT. It specifies CASSARDFTGELFF.

The rearrangement uses TRBV12-5 and TRBJ2-5; 12 nucleotides match TRBD2. The DNA end is a closer match to TRBJ2-7, so the J assignment may be wrong. CDR3 length: 15 residues. Germline lookup yields CDR1 LGHNT and CDR2 FRNRAP. The CDR3 sequence: CASGRRLAGVYEQYF. Written as DNA, the CDR3 is TGTGCTAGTGGCCGCCGACTAGCGGGAGTCTACGAGCAGTACTTC.

This chain links TRBV6-1 with TRBJ1-5; TRBD1 aligns across 8 bases. With 2 bases clipped from V and 5 bases from J, the junction kept 5 bases outside the gene matches. Germline assignment: CDR1 MNHNS and CDR2 SASEGT. The CDR3 loop spans 15 amino acids. CDR3 DNA sequence: TGTGCCAGCAGTGAAAGAGGGACAGGAGATCAGCCCCAGCATTTT. Residues: CASSERGTGDQPQHF.

The chain links TRBV9 to TRBJ1-5; D gene uncertain. The V and J ends lost 3 bases and 0 bases respectively, with 10 bases between them. Germline-derived CDR1 and CDR2 are SGDLS and YYNGEE. The CDR3 has 15 amino acids. The CDR3 sequence: CASSASGSSNQPQHF. The DNA of the CDR3 is TGTGCCAGCAGCGCCTCTGGGAGTAGCAATCAGCCCCAGCATTTT.

This CDR3 reads CASSGGSWDEQFF. Here the CDR3 DNA reads TGTGCCAGCAGCGGCGGGAGCTGGGATGAGCAGTTCTTC. The chain uses TRBV7-2 and TRBJ2-1; 7 nucleotides line up with TRBD2. The CDR3 has 13 residues. Germline V lookup: CDR1 SGHTA, CDR2 FQGNSA. Losses at the gene ends were 5 bases for V and 8 bases for J; bases not matched to a gene: 6.

This rearrangement joins TRBV5-1 to TRBJ2-1; D is possibly TRBD1 (5 bases). The CDR3 is made up of 13 amino acids. With 1 base removed from V and 6 bases from J, the gap between germline ends came to 8 bases. CDR1 and CDR2 from the germline V gene are SGHRS and YFSETQ. CDR3 in amino acids: CASSLLQGNEQFF. The CDR3 DNA is TGCGCCAGCAGCTTGCTCCAGGGCAATGAGCAGTTCTTC.

The chain couples TRBV6-5 to TRBJ1-4; D possibly corresponds to TRBD1 (6 bases). Trimming took 2 bases from V and 0 from J, leaving 10 bases between them. CDR1 and CDR2 from the germline V gene are MNHEY and SVGAGI. This CDR3 spans 16 amino acids. CDR3 DNA: TGTGCCAGCAGTTACCACAACAGGGCAACTAATGAAAAACTGTTTTTT. Translation gives CASSYHNRATNEKLFF.

The chain has TRBV7-2 and TRBJ2-7; TRBD2 matches at 12 bases. This CDR3 has 16 amino acids. J gave up 7 bases and V 5 bases, and 12 bases lay outside the gene matches. The V gene's germline CDR1 is SGHTA and CDR2 FQGNSA. CDR3 DNA sequence: TGTGCCAGCAGCCAAGATCCTAGCGGGGGGGCTTATGAGCAGTACTTC. Encoded protein: CASSQDPSGGAYEQYF.

This CDR3 is CASSLSGQRPGRYGYTF. The DNA for the CDR3 is TGTGCCAGCAGCTTATCGGGACAGCGTCCAGGTCGCTATGGCTACACCTTC. The chain combines TRBV7-8 with TRBJ1-2; the match to TRBD1 covers 7 bases. The CDR3 length is 17 residues. The V and J ends lost 2 bases and 4 bases, in that order; junction bases with no gene match: 13. Looked up from germline, CDR1 is SGHVS and CDR2 is FQNEAQ.

This clone was found a few times. Written as DNA, the CDR3 is TGTGCCAGCAGGGGACAGTGGAACTATGGCTACACCTTC. Residues: CASRGQWNYGYTF. The chain combines TRBV6-1 with TRBJ1-2, with 7 bases fitting TRBD1. Germline V gives CDR1 MNHNS, CDR2 SASEGT. CDR3 length equals 13 residues. After removal of 6 bases from V and 2 bases from J, the junction contained 3 bases not matched to a gene.

This sequence joins TRBV2 and TRBJ1-1, with TRBD1 matching 8 bases. Trimming cost V 7 bases and J 5 bases; bases outside gene matches: 12. Germline CDR1 is SNHLY and CDR2 is FYNNEI. The CDR3 has 15 residues. CDR3 sequence (DNA): TGTGCCAGCACCCCAGGACAGGGACATGGAACTGAAGCTTTCTTT. Translated: CASTPGQGHGTEAFF.

V usage is TRBV7-9 and J usage is TRBJ2-7; 10 bases agree with TRBD2. The CDR3 is 14 amino acids. Germline V gene lookup returns CDR1 SEHNR and CDR2 FQNEAQ (reference sequence). V dropped 5 bases and J dropped 5; count of bases not matched to a gene: 6. The CDR3 spells CASSAGTSVDEQYF. The CDR3 DNA reads as TGTGCCAGCAGCGCCGGGACTAGCGTCGACGAGCAGTACTTC.

V and J are TRBV7-8 and TRBJ1-4, with D possibly matching TRBD1 (6 bases). V lost 2 bases and J 3 bases, leaving 10 bases between the germline ends. The CDR3 totals 15 residues. CDR1 and CDR2 from the germline V gene are SGHVS and FQNEAQ. CDR3 DNA sequence: TGTGCCAGCAGCTTAAGGGGGACGGCTAATGAAAAACTGTTTTTT. The encoded protein is CASSLRGTANEKLFF.

The chain employs TRBV5-8 and TRBJ2-7, with TRBD2 identical over 15 bases. Germline V gene data show CDR1 as SGHTS and CDR2 as YDEGEE. This CDR3 has 15 amino acids. Losses at the gene ends were 4 bases for V and 4 bases for J; bases not matched to a gene: 3. The CDR3 region is CASSPGTSGRYEQYF. For the CDR3, the DNA is TGTGCCAGCAGCCCGGGGACTAGCGGGAGGTACGAGCAGTACTTC.

J is TRBJ1-4 and V is TRBV11-3; D perhaps matches TRBD1 (5 bases). Trimming shortened V by 0 bases and J by 1 base, and 15 bases separated the two germline ends. Germline assignment: CDR1 SGHNT and CDR2 YENEEA. The CDR3 is 18 residues long. CDR3 region: CASSLDGTPTRTNEKLFF. The CDR3 bases are TGTGCCAGCAGCTTAGATGGGACTCCCACCAGAACTAATGAAAAACTGTTTTTT.

The V gene is TRBV6-6, the J gene TRBJ2-4; 7 positions agree with TRBD1. This CDR3 spans 15 amino acids. The junction had 5 bases not matched to a gene; V was cut back by 5 bases and J by 1 base. CDR1 and CDR2 (germline): MNHNY, SVGAGI (reference sequence). The CDR3 sequence: CASSTTGEAKNIQYF. The CDR3 DNA sequence: TGTGCCAGCAGTACAACAGGGGAGGCCAAAAACATTCAGTACTTC.

The chain has TRBV6-5 and TRBJ2-3; 11 bases line up with TRBD2. The CDR3 length is 16 residues. V was pared by 0 bases and J by 5 bases, with 4 bases of the junction left unmatched. Germline loops: CDR1 MNHEY, CDR2 SVGAGI. CDR3 region: CASSYSSGGGRDTQYF. The CDR3 DNA sequence: TGTGCCAGCAGTTACTCTAGCGGGGGGGGACGAGATACGCAGTATTTT.

This clone was detected only a few times. The V call is TRBV5-8, the J call TRBJ2-5, with TRBD2 as a possible D gene (6 bases). Looked up from germline, CDR1 is SGHTS and CDR2 is YDEGEE. Trimming pared 0 bases from V and 1 base from J, leaving 19 bases between. The CDR3 contains 18 residues. The CDR3 here is CASSLAWGGAPIQETQYF. The CDR3 DNA sequence: TGTGCCAGCAGCTTGGCCTGGGGCGGGGCGCCAATCCAAGAGACCCAGTACTTC.

This chain joins TRBV7-6 and TRBJ2-7; TRBD1 matches at 11 bases. Trimming cost V 5 bases and J 0 bases; bases outside gene matches: 9. The CDR3 contains 17 residues. The V gene's germline CDR1 is SGHVS and CDR2 FNYEAQ. The CDR3 spells CASSLSPGQGVSYEQYF. Written as DNA, the CDR3 is TGTGCCAGCAGCCTTTCCCCGGGACAGGGGGTCTCCTACGAGCAGTACTTC.

Only a few counts were recorded for this clone. J is TRBJ2-7 and V is TRBV27, with 8 bases lining up with TRBD1. CDR1 MNHEY and CDR2 SMNVEV come from the germline V gene (reference sequence). CDR3 size: 18 residues. V was pared by 0 bases and J by 2 bases, with 12 bases of the junction left unmatched. The CDR3 loop is CASSLSGPGQVVTYEQYF. The CDR3, as DNA: TGTGCCAGCAGTTTATCGGGCCCGGGACAGGTGGTAACCTACGAGCAGTACTTC.

The V call is TRBV27, the J call TRBJ2-3; 15 nucleotides match TRBD2. The V gene end was trimmed by 6 bases and the J gene end by 4 bases; junction bases not matched to a gene: 23. Germline loops: CDR1 MNHEY, CDR2 SMNVEV (reference sequence). There are 22 residues in the CDR3. The CDR3 region is CASSFKIRGRTSGGAVPDTQYF. As DNA, the CDR3 is TGTGCCAGCAGCTTTAAAATTAGGGGTCGGACTAGCGGGGGGGCCGTCCCAGATACGCAGTATTTT.

This chain links TRBV7-9 with TRBJ1-5; D gene ambiguous. The CDR3 is 12 amino acids. The ends were cut back, 3 bases at V and 5 bases at J, with 5 bases in the middle. Germline V lookup: CDR1 SEHNR, CDR2 FQNEAQ (reference sequence). Here the CDR3 reads CASSFGDQPQHF. Here the CDR3 DNA reads TGTGCCAGCAGCTTCGGGGATCAGCCCCAGCATTTT.

The table lists this clone with a few counts. The V call is TRBV5-1, the J call TRBJ1-6; D remains unclear. Germline CDR1 is SGHRS and CDR2 is YFSETQ. The CDR3 extends over 14 amino acids. With 0 bases removed from V and 8 bases from J, the gap between germline ends came to 9 bases. CDR3 DNA sequence: TGCGCCAGCAGCTTGGCCGTGTCCGATTCACCCCTCCACTTT. This encodes CASSLAVSDSPLHF.

This clone was detected only a few times. The rearrangement joins TRBV29-1 to TRBJ2-2, with TRBD1 matching over 7 bases. The CDR3 runs to 12 residues. CDR1 and CDR2 (germline): SQVTM, ANQGSEA. V shed 6 bases, J shed 4 bases, and the junction held 2 bases outside the gene matches. The CDR3, as DNA: TGCAGCGTAAACAGGGGCACCGGGGAGCTGTTTTTT. Translation: CSVNRGTGELFF.

This rearrangement joins TRBV30 to TRBJ1-3; the D is unclear. Germline CDR1 GTSNPN, CDR2 SVGIG (reference sequence). V dropped 3 bases and J dropped 7 bases, with 10 bases sitting between them. This CDR3 has 12 amino acids. CDR3 bases: TGTGCCTGGAGGCCCACAAAGAACACCATATATTTT. The encoded protein is CAWRPTKNTIYF.

This clone was detected a few times. J is TRBJ1-1 and V is TRBV6-1; D call uncertain. CDR3 length: 15 amino acids. Looked up from germline, CDR1 is MNHNS and CDR2 is SASEGT. With 0 bases removed from V and 3 bases from J, the gap between germline ends came to 11 bases. The chain's CDR3 is CASSEAAGLDTEAFF. CDR3 nucleotides: TGTGCCAGCAGTGAAGCAGCAGGATTGGACACTGAAGCTTTCTTT.

The CDR3 region is CASRVGTVKNSPLHF. Written as DNA, the CDR3 is TGTGCCAGTAGAGTCGGGACAGTGAAGAATTCACCCCTCCACTTT. The gene calls are TRBV19 and TRBJ1-6; 7 bases match TRBD1. CDR3 length equals 15 residues. Trimming took 6 bases from V and 7 from J; bases not matched to a gene: 9. The germline V gene has CDR1 LNHDA and CDR2 SQIVND (reference sequence).

The chain recombines TRBV4-2 with TRBJ1-2, with 8 bases aligning to TRBD1. J gave up 3 bases and V 0 bases, and 6 bases lay outside the gene matches. Germline V gives CDR1 LGHNA, CDR2 YNFKEQ. The CDR3 runs to 16 residues. The CDR3 nucleotides are TGTGCCAGCAGCCAAGATTGGGGACAGGTATACTATGGCTACACCTTC. It encodes CASSQDWGQVYYGYTF.

The chain recombines TRBV6-5 with TRBJ2-4; TRBD2 is a possible D gene (5 bases). Trimming left V 6 bases short and J 0 bases short, with 12 bases between. This CDR3 spans 15 amino acids. The germline V gene encodes CDR1 MNHEY and CDR2 SVGAGI. The CDR3, as DNA: TGTGCCAGCAGGGCCAGGCGGGTAGCCAAAAACATTCAGTACTTC. This encodes CASRARRVAKNIQYF.

The V and J genes are TRBV7-2 and TRBJ2-1; a possible D gene is TRBD2 (5 bases). Per germline, CDR1 SGHTA and CDR2 FQGNSA. CDR3 length: 14 amino acids. The ends were cut back, 3 bases at V and 6 bases at J, with 12 bases in the middle. The CDR3 DNA is TGTGCCAGCAGCTTGTCGGGAAACTCCAATGAGCAGTTCTTC. Its translation is CASSLSGNSNEQFF.